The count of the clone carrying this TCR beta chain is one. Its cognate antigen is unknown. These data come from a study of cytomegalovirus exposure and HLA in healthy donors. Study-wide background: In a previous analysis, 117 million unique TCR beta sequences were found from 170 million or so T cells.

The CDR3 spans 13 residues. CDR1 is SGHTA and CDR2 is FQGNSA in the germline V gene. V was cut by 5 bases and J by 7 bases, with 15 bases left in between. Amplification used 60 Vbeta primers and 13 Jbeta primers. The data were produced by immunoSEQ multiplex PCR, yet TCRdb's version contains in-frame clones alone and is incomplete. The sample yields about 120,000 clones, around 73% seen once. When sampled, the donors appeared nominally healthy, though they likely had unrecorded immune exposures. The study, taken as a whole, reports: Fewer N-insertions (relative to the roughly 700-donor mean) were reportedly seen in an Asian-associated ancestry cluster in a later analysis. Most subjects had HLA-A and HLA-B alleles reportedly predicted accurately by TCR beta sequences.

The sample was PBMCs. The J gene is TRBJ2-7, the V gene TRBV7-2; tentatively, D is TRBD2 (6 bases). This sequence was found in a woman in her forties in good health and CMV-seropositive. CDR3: CASSPRRAGEQYF. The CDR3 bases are TGTGCCAGCAGCCCCCGCAGGGCGGGGGAGCAGTACTTC.